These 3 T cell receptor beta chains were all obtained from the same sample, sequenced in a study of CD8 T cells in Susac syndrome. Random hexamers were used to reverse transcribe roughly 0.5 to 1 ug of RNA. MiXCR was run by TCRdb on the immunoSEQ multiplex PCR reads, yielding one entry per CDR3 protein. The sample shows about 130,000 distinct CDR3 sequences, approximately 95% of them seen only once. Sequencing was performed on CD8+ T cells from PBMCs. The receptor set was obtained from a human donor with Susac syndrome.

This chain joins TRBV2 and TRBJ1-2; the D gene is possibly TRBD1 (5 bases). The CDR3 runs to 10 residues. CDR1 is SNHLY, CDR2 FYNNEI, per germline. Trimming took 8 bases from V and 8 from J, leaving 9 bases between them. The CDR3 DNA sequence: TGTGCCAGCGAGCGGGGCGGCTACACCTTC. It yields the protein CASERGGYTF.

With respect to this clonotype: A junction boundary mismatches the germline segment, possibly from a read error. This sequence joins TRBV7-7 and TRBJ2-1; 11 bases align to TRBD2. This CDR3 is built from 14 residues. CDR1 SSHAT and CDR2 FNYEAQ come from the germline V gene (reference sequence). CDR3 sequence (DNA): TGTGCTAGCGGAGCCACGGGACTAGCGGCCGGCCTCGTCTTC. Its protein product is CASGATGLAAGLVF.

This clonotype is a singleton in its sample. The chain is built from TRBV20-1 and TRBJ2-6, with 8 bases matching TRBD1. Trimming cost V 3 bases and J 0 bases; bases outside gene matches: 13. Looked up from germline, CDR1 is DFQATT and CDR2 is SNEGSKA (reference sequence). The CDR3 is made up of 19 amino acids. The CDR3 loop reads CSARAPGGAPASGANVLTF. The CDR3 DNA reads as TGCAGTGCTAGGGCGCCAGGGGGCGCCCCGGCCTCTGGGGCCAACGTCCTGACTTTC.